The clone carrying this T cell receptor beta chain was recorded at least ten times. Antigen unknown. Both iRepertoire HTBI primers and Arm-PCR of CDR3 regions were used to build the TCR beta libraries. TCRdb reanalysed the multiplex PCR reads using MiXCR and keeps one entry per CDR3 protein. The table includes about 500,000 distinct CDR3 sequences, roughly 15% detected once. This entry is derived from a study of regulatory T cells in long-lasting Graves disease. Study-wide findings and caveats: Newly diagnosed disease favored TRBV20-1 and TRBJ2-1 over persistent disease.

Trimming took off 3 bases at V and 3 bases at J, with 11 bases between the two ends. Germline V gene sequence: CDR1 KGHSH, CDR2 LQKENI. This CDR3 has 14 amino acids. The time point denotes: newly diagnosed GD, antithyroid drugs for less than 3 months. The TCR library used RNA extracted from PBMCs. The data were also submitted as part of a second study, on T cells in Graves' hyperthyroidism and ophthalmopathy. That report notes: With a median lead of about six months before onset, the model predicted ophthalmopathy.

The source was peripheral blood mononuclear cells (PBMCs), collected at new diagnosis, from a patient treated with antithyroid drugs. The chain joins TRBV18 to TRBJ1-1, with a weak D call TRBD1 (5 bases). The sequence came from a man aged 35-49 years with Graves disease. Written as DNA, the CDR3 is TGTGCCAGCTCACCCCCTGAGGGGTACACTGAAGCTTTCTTT. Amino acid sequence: CASSPPEGYTEAFF.